This T cell receptor (beta chain) was identified in a study of cytomegalovirus exposure and HLA in healthy donors (dated by TCRdb to about 2017). With respect to the entire study: In an earlier analysis of approximately 640 of the donors, about 260 Gb of sequence data and some 120 million unique TCR beta sequences from about 179 million T cells were reported. Approximately 300 gigabases of sequencing data and some 85 million unique TCR sequences were included in an early release covering about 700 HLA-typed donors. Of the roughly 400 genotyped donors, 75% to 85% were placed in the genetic ancestry cluster associated with self-reported Caucasian donors. The study aimed to test whether cataloging public T cell receptors could reveal signatures of past pathogen exposure. Using immunosequencing, the study profiled T cell repertoires from 500 to 800 subjects and related those repertoires to cytomegalovirus serostatus. Besides the first cohort of hundreds of subjects, a separate validation cohort made up of 95 to 150 different subjects was used. High-throughput TCR immunosequencing, statistical association of individual TCRs with disease status, and machine learning were combined to predict cytomegalovirus infection status. A later analysis re-examined previously published TCR beta repertoires from just over 650 donors and added high-resolution HLA genotyping to investigate patterns of TCR occurrence. The later analysis used no new phenotypic data to find candidate immune exposures, relying instead on TCR beta sequences and their occurrence across donors. An earlier analysis of about 620 of the donors applied high-throughput TCR beta sequencing to assess whether each TCR beta V gene segment acted as functional or pseudogenic. Donor age, sex, ethnicity and CMV serostatus were collected together with the repertoire data. A later genetic analysis used genome-wide SNP genotypes for about 65% of the roughly 670 donors, treating that subset as a discovery cohort. All discovery cohort repertoires had been generated on a single sequencing platform. HLA typing covered class I and class II loci at four-digit resolution. Typing coverage varied by locus: roughly 629-640 donors for A, B, C, DRB1 and DQB1; more than 500 for DQA1; about 600 for DPA1; 450 to 480 for DPB1. About 5 DR-DQ haplotypes were handled as single units for association and clustering, since linkage in the cohort was strong. Among a few hundred genotyped donors of the cohort, an average of approximately 230,000 unique TCR beta nucleotide sequences were sequenced per donor, 15% to 20% of them non-productive.

Cut back by 1 base and 3 bases, the V and J ends lie 10 bases apart. CDR1 LGHNA and CDR2 YSLEER were looked up in the germline V gene. From its cysteine to its phenylalanine, the CDR3 spans 14 amino acids. CDR3 DNA is the only sequence kept; it has 42 bases, read in frame from the first base. Notes on this clone: No antigen is known for it. No base-level quality is on record; no much larger clone is a single base apart.

Study-wide findings and limitations: According to a later genetic analysis, donors in an Asian-associated ancestry cluster had fewer N-insertions in productive TCRs than the approximately 630-donor mean. A later analysis found that HLA-associated TCR beta chains were more clonally expanded and had lower generation probabilities than equally common non-associated chains. Some IMGT-functional V segments, including TRBV6-2 and TRBV6-3, could not be told apart with the 87-base-pair reads, so those segments were excluded. A few of the identified cytomegalovirus-associated TCR beta chains were confirmed in vitro to be specific for cytomegalovirus antigens. The sequencing pipeline was judged likely to have produced a cluster of highly shared sequence variants as a technical artifact. Linkage disequilibrium might explain the correlated functional status among segregating V segments, but an unknown experimental factor could not be excluded. A later analysis found that TCR association rates varied across HLA loci, with DRB1 alleles showing the most associated TCRs and HLA-C alleles the fewest. In this cohort, only TCR beta chains were sequenced, and detectable features were limited by the absence of alpha or paired-chain data. The study gave a list of some 150 TCR beta chains associated with cytomegalovirus. The authors suggested that the approach could potentially be generalized to other disease states and immunological phenotypes. In a later analysis, several top co-occurrence clusters were reported to appear linked to parvovirus B19, influenza, CMV and Epstein-Barr virus. A further reported finding was that TCR beta sequences accurately predicted the HLA-A and HLA-B alleles for most subjects in the first cohort. A later analysis found that most CMV-associated TCR beta chains appeared HLA-restricted, with HLA associations seemingly driven largely by CMV exposure. Strong co-occurrence of HLA alleles, especially DR and DQ, made assigning TCR associations to individual alleles difficult. The earlier analysis of 587 of the donors excluded 15 to 20 rarely observed V segments, including chromosome 9 orphons, because counts were too low. The classifier was reported to diagnose cytomegalovirus status with high specificity and sensitivity in both the original and validation cohorts. Most TCR sequences were seen in very few donors, while some public TCRs were found in many individuals. Presence/absence analyses assumed roughly uniform sequencing depth across donors, an assumption that may not hold. For the cohort, immune exposure information was limited to CMV serostatus. A later genetic analysis associated a missense DCLRE1C variant with V-gene and J-gene trimming of TCR beta chains, and an independent cohort replicated the association. Broadly in line with IMGT annotations, most TCR beta V segments showed up in productive rearrangements about 87% or about 30% of the time in an earlier analysis of around 550 of the donors. Specific HLA alleles were associated with more than 15,000 TCR beta sequences at a false discovery rate of 0.05 in a later analysis. Because HLA typing was missing for some donors at each locus, association tests included only the typed subset.

The library was generated by the immunoSEQ multiplex PCR assay. For the multiplex PCR, a mixture combining 60 forward primers for TCR Vbeta segments and 13 reverse primers for TCR Jbeta segments was used. The CDR3 region of rearranged TCR beta genes was amplified from genomic DNA with a multiplex PCR assay. Amplified TCR beta libraries were sequenced as 87-base-pair reads on the Illumina HiSeq System. Concerning the study's data processing: A later analysis counted about 80 million unique TCR beta chains across the 500 to 850 repertoires, and roughly 9.9 million of these chains were shared by at least two donors. To remove PCR and sequencing errors, raw reads were error-corrected and collapsed into unique sequences using a nearest-neighbor algorithm that merged closely related sequences. V, D and J gene segments were assigned by aligning CDR3 sequences to IMGT reference sequences. For a sequence to be retained, a match of at least six nucleotides to both a V gene segment and a J gene segment was required. A rearrangement was called productive if the CDR3 had no stop codons and remained in frame with V and J, and every other rearrangement was called non-productive. Following IMGT convention, CDR3 was defined as the stretch from the second conserved V-encoded cysteine to the conserved J-encoded phenylalanine. The earlier analysis of fewer than 700 of the donors excluded sequences that lacked an unambiguous match to a single V gene segment. In an earlier analysis of a few hundred of the donors, V segments were called functional above 56.7% productive rearrangements and were called segregating when the between-donor standard deviation exceeded 5%. A statistical classification framework was built for diagnosing cytomegalovirus status from the catalog of TCR beta chain sequences. A later analysis assigned V and J genes by comparing TCR nucleotide sequences with IMGT/GENE-DB human TR gene sequences. The TCRdist pipeline was used in a later analysis to assign CDR3 sequences and most-parsimonious VDJ recombination scenarios. A later analysis defined each TCR beta chain by its CDR3 amino acid sequence plus V-gene family, and excluded reads lacking a unique V-gene family. A later analysis removed several hundred highly shared, low-generation-probability nucleotide sequences to deal with suspected cross-contamination and a sequencing artifact. A later analysis calculated a clonal expansion index for each public chain from normalized within-repertoire ranks of inferred template counts. A later analysis computed generation probabilities with a VDJ recombination model fitted to out-of-frame rearrangements, and checked the results against IGoR. In a later analysis, TCR-TCR, TCR-HLA and TCR-CMV co-occurrence was scored with hypergeometric tests, and a repertoire-size bias correction was applied to TCR pairs. A later analysis estimated false discovery rates by permuting HLA or CMV assignments 20 times. In a later analysis, co-occurring TCRs were grouped with DBSCAN, and TCRdist sequence similarity was added when clustering was performed within HLA-allele-positive subsets. Co-occurrence clustering excluded repertoires with fewer than 30,000 or more than 120,000 public chains, plus five with anomalous nucleotide sharing. Imported from immuneACCESS, the table was reduced by TCRdb to in-frame sequences with V and J called. These copies leave out some clones; in studies compared against another copy, an unresolved V gene accounts for under half, and the cause of the remainder is not known. D and trimming were read from the DNA, whereas the V and J calls and clone size are those reported in that table. The sample table shows around 150,000 clones, and roughly 70% are seen once. The ten biggest clones cover 1.5% to 2% of the sample.

The cohort was made up of about 610 healthy bone marrow donors. At the time of sampling, all cohort members were nominally healthy, though unrecorded immune exposures were likely present. Of the 666 cohort members, around 290 had a positive CMV serostatus and about 360 had a negative one, while no CMV serostatus was recorded for the donor. Each donor provided a peripheral blood sample, and peripheral blood mononuclear cells were used for TCR beta sequencing. The Qiagen DNeasy Blood Extraction Kit was used to extract genomic DNA from the blood cell samples. The TCR was taken from a human donor in good health. Recombination linked TRBV4-3 to TRBJ2-7; confidence is insufficient to name the D gene. Sequenced sample: PBMCs. CDR3 protein: CASSQGSDLYEQYF. The DNA sequence reads TGCGCCAGCAGCCAAGGGAGTGATCTCTACGAGCAGTACTTC.